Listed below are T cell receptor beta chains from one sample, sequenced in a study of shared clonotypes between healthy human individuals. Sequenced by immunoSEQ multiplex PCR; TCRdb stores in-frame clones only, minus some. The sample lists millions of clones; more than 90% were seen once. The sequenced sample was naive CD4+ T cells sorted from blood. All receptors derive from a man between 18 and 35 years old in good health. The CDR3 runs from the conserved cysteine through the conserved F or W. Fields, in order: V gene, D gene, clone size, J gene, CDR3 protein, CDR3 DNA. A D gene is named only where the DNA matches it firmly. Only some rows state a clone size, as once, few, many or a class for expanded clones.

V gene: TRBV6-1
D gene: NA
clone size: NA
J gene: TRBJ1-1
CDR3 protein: CASSAGYNTEAFF
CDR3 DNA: TGTGCCAGCAGTGCAGGATACAACACTGAAGCTTTCTTT

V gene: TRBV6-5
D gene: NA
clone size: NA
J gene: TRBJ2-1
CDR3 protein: CASSYEPGTEQFF
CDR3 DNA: TGTGCCAGCAGTTACGAACCCGGGACGGAGCAGTTCTTC

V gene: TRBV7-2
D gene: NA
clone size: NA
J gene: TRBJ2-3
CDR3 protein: CASASRGAATDTQYF
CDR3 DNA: TGTGCCAGCGCCTCGAGAGGGGCGGCGACAGATACGCAGTATTTT

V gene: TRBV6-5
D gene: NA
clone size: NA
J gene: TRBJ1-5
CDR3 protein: CASRRGINQPQHF
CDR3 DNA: TGTGCCAGCCGACGGGGGATCAATCAGCCCCAGCATTTT

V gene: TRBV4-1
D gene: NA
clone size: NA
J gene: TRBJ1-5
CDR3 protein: CASSQGITHRASLLFQPQHF
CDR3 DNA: TGCGCCAGCAGCCAAGGAATTACCCACCGGGCCTCACTCCTCTTTCAGCCCCAGCATTTT

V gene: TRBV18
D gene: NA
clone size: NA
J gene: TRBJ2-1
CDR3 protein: CASSQTVGEQFF
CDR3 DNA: TGTGCCAGCTCACAAACAGTTGGTGAGCAGTTCTTC

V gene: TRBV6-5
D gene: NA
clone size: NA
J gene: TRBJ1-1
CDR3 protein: CASSPTQGSPSGAFF
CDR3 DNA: TGTGCCAGCAGCCCCACACAGGGCTCTCCTTCTGGAGCTTTCTTT

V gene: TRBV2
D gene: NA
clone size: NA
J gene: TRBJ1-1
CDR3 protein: CASSVGGGVTEAFF
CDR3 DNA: TGTGCCAGCAGCGTCGGCGGGGGTGTCACTGAAGCTTTCTTT

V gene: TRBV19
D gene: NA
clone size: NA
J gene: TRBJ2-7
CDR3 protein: CASSKPQTFYEQYF
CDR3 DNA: TGTGCCAGTAGTAAGCCGCAGACATTCTACGAGCAGTACTTC

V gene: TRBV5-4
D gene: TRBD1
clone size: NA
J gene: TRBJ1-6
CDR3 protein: CASSRGQPDNSPLHF
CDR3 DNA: TGTGCCAGCAGCAGGGGACAGCCCGATAATTCACCCCTCCACTTT

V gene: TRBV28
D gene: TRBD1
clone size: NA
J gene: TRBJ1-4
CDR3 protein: CASSPTGSIEKLFF
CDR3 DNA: TGTGCCAGCAGCCCGACAGGGTCAATTGAAAAACTGTTTTTT

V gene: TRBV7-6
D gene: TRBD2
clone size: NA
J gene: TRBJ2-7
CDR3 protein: CASSATSGGTYEQYF
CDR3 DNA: TGTGCCAGCAGCGCAACTAGCGGGGGCACCTACGAGCAGTACTTC

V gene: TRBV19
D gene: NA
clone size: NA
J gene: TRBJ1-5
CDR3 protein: CASSRVNQPQHF
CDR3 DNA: TGTGCCAGTAGTCGCGTCAATCAGCCCCAGCATTTT

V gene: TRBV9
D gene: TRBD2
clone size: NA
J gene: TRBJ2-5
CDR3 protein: CASSVAPRTSGGGYQETQYF
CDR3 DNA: TGTGCCAGCAGCGTAGCGCCCCGGACTAGCGGGGGGGGGTACCAAGAGACCCAGTACTTC

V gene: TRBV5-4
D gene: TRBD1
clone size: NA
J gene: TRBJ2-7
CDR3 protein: CASSRGQQTYEQYF
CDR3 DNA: TGTGCCAGCAGCAGGGGACAGCAAACCTACGAGCAGTACTTC

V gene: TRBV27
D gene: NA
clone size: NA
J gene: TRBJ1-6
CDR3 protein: CASSLTPSGSSPLHF
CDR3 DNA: TGTGCCAGCAGTTTAACCCCCTCCGGGTCTTCACCCCTCCACTTT

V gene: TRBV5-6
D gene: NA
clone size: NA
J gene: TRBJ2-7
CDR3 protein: CASSLASVDSSTF
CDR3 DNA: TGTGCCAGCAGCTTGGCCTCGGTTGACTCCTCGACCTTC

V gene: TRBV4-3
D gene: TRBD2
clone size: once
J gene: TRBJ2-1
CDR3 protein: CASNQAGTYNEQFF
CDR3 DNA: TGCGCCAGCAATCAAGCGGGAACCTACAATGAGCAGTTCTTC

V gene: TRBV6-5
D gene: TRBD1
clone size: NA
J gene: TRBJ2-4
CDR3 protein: CASRPGQKNIQYF
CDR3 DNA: TGTGCCAGCAGACCGGGACAGAAAAACATTCAGTACTTC

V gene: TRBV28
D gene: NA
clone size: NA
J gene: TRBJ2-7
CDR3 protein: CATQGGAVYEQYF
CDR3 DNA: TGTGCCACCCAAGGGGGGGCTGTCTACGAGCAGTACTTC

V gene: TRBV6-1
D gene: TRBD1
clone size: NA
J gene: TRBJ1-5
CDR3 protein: CASMTGNQPQHF
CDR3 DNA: TGTGCCAGCATGACAGGGAACCAGCCCCAGCATTTT

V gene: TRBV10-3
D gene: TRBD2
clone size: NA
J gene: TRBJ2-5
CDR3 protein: CAISGLAGAGETQYF
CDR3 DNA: TGTGCCATCAGCGGACTAGCGGGAGCCGGGGAGACCCAGTACTTC

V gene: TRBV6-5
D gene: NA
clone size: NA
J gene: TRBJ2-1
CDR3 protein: CASSYSGAPYNEQFF
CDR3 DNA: TGTGCCAGCAGTTACTCAGGGGCTCCCTACAATGAGCAGTTCTTC

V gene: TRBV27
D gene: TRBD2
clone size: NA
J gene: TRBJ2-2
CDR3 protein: CASSRTSGTGELFF
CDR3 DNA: TGTGCCAGCAGCCGGACTAGCGGGACCGGGGAGCTGTTTTTT

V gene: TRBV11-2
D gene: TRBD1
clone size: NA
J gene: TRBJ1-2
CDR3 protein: CASSPGTGGRGYTF
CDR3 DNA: TGTGCCAGCAGCCCTGGGACAGGGGGCAGAGGCTACACCTTC

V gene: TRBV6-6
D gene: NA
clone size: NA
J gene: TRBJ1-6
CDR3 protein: CASFGGTNSPLHF
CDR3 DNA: TGTGCCAGCTTCGGAGGGACTAATTCACCCCTCCACTTT

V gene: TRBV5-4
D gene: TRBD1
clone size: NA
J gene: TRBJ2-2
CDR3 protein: CASSSGGSGGELFF
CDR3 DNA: TGTGCCAGCAGCTCAGGGGGCAGCGGCGGGGAGCTGTTTTTT

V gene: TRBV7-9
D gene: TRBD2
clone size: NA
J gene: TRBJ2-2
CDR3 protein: CASSLGLAGDTGELFF
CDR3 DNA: TGTGCCAGCAGCTTGGGACTAGCGGGAGACACCGGGGAGCTGTTTTTT

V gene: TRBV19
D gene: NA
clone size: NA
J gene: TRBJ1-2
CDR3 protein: CASSATPGRGVYGYTF
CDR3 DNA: TGTGCCAGTAGTGCGACCCCGGGCAGGGGAGTCTATGGCTACACCTTC

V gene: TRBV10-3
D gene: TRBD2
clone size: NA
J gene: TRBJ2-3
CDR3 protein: CAISSGATDTQYF
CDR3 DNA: TGTGCCATCAGTAGCGGGGCCACAGATACGCAGTATTTT

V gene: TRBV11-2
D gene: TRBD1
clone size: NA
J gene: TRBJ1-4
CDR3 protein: CASSKPGQGATNEKLFF
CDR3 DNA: TGTGCCAGCAGCAAACCGGGACAGGGGGCAACTAATGAAAAACTGTTTTTT

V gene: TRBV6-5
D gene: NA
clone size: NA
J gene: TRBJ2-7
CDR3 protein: CASSYLARQYF
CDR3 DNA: TGTGCCAGCAGTTACCTTGCGCGGCAGTACTTC

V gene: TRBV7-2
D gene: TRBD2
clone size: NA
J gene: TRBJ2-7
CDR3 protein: CASSIPLAGAHSYEQYF
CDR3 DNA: TGTGCCAGCAGCATTCCCCTAGCGGGAGCGCACTCCTACGAGCAGTACTTC

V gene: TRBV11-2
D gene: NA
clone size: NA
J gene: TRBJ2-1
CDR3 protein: CASSLTFEQFF
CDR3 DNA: TGTGCCAGCAGCTTAACGTTTGAGCAGTTCTTC

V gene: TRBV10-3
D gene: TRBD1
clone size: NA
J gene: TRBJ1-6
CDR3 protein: CAISWDRDNSPLHF
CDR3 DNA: TGTGCCATCAGCTGGGACAGGGATAATTCACCCCTCCACTTT

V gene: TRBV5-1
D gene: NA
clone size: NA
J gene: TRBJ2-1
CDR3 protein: CASSFNGAWDEQFF
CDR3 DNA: TGCGCCAGCAGCTTTAACGGGGCTTGGGATGAGCAGTTCTTC

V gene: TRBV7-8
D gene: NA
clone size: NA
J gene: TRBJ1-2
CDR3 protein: CASSPRVEGQNYGYTF
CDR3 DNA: TGTGCCAGCAGCCCCAGGGTAGAGGGGCAAAACTATGGCTACACCTTC

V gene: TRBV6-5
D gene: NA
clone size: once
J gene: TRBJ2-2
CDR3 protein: CASTPRAANTGELFF
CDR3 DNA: TGTGCCAGCACCCCACGGGCAGCTAACACCGGGGAGCTGTTTTTT

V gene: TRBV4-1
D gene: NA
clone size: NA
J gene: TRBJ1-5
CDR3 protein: CASSQATRTLNQPQHF
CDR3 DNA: TGCGCCAGCAGCCAAGCGACCAGGACCCTCAATCAGCCCCAGCATTTT

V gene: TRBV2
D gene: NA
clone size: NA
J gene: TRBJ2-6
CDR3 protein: CASSRDTSIPGANVLTF
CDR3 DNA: TGTGCCAGCAGTCGGGACACTAGTATCCCTGGGGCCAACGTCCTGACTTTC

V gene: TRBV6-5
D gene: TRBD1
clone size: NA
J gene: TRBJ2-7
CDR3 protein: CASSKPGQSYEQYF
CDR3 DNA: TGTGCCAGCAGTAAACCGGGACAGAGCTACGAGCAGTACTTC

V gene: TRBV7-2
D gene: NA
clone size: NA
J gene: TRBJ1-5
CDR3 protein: CASSTRDQPQHF
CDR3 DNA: TGTGCCAGCAGCACCAGGGATCAGCCCCAGCATTTT

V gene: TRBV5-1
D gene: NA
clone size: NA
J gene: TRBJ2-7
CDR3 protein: CASSLASGDPSYEQYF
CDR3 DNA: TGCGCCAGCAGCTTGGCCTCCGGGGATCCCTCCTACGAGCAGTACTTC

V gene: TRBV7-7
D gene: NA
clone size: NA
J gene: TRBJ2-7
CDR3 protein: CASSLGRDYEQYF
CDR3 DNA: TGTGCTAGCAGCTTAGGTAGAGACTACGAGCAGTACTTC

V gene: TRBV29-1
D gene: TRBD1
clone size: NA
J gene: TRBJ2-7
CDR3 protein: CSVLTGNEQYF
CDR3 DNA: TGCAGCGTCTTGACAGGGAACGAGCAGTACTTC

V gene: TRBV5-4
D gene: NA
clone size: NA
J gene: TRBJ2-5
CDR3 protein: CASSLEERDEETQYF
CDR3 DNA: TGTGCCAGCAGCTTGGAAGAGAGGGACGAAGAGACCCAGTACTTC

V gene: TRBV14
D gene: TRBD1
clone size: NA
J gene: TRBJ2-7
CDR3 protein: CASSQGSFRTGSYEQYF
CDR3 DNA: TGTGCCAGCAGCCAAGGATCCTTCAGGACAGGTTCCTACGAGCAGTACTTC